This entry lists 26 T cell receptor beta chains sequenced from one sample in a study of blood T cells in healthy people across ages. PCR was performed a second time for about 6 to 11 cycles using a sample-barcoded 5' primer and a J-beta primer mix. Each CDR3 protein is one row after TCRdb ran MiXCR on the 5' RACE reads. The sample includes about 1,600,000 distinct CDR3 sequences, 35% to 45% seen only once; the top ten take approximately 7.9%. Sequenced input: blood. The receptors here all came from a woman between 18 and 29 years old in good health.

V usage is TRBV12-3 or TRBV12-4 and J usage is TRBJ1-1; no firm D call. Trimming pared 2 bases from V and 11 bases from J, leaving 12 bases between. There are 12 residues in the CDR3. CDR3 DNA sequence: TGTGCCAGCAGTTTATATGTAGAAAGCGCTTTCTTT. Residues: CASSLYVESAFF.

This clonotype came up a few times. The chain couples TRBV6-5 to TRBJ1-4, with 10 bases identical to TRBD1. After removal of 6 bases from V and 7 bases from J, the junction contained 8 bases not matched to a gene. This CDR3 is 15 amino acids long. Germline assignment: CDR1 MNHEY and CDR2 SVGAGI. Here the CDR3 DNA reads TGTGCCAGCAGGGAGACAGGGGGCCGTGGTGAAAAACTGTTTTTT. Encoded protein: CASRETGGRGEKLFF.

This rearrangement joins TRBV6-5 to TRBJ2-3; D ambiguous. V dropped 5 bases and J dropped 1 base, with 10 bases sitting between them. The CDR3 has 14 amino acids. Germline CDR1 is MNHEY and CDR2 is SVGAGI. CDR3 protein: CASSHTQGTDTQYF. For the CDR3, the DNA is TGTGCCAGCAGTCACACTCAGGGCACAGATACGCAGTATTTT.

The chain uses TRBV4-1 and TRBJ2-7, with D perhaps TRBD1 (5 bases). This CDR3 spans 15 amino acids. Germline V CDR1 and CDR2: MGHRA, YSYEKL. V was cut by 0 bases and J by 7 bases, with 16 bases left in between. CDR3 protein: CASSQDAGLMGEQYF. Written as DNA, the CDR3 is TGCGCCAGCAGCCAAGATGCAGGGCTAATGGGGGAGCAGTACTTC.

As for this clonotype: A much larger clone differs by one base, so this may be a read error. The genes are TRBV5-1 and TRBJ2-7; TRBD2 might be the D (7 bases). Germline values: CDR1 SGHRS, CDR2 YFSETQ. Trimming removed 4 bases at V and 7 bases at J, with 21 bases between. The CDR3 extends over 15 amino acids. The CDR3 DNA reads TGCGCCAGCAGCGAAGACGGGGGGCCCTACAATGAGCAGTACTTC. This translates into CASSEDGGPYNEQYF.

In its sample, this clonotype was seen a few times. This chain uses TRBV12-3 or TRBV12-4 with TRBJ1-1; no firm D call. The V end lost 5 bases, the J end lost 1 base, and 8 bases lay between the germline ends. The CDR3 extends over 13 amino acids. This CDR3 reads CASSRPPNTEAFF. In DNA, the CDR3 is TGTGCCAGCAGTCGCCCACCGAACACTGAAGCTTTCTTT.

The chain couples TRBV29-1 to TRBJ2-7; the match to TRBD1 covers 8 bases. Germline CDR1 and CDR2: SQVTM and ANQGSEA. V gave up 7 bases and J gave up 1 base; unmatched junction bases: 6. The length of the CDR3 is 13 residues. DNA for the CDR3: TGCAGCGCCTGGACAGGGAAGTCCTACGAGCAGTACTTC. Residues: CSAWTGKSYEQYF.

This clonotype was recorded a few times. This sequence joins TRBV7-2 and TRBJ2-5; TRBD2 agrees at 7 bases. CDR3 length: 16 amino acids. Looked up from germline, CDR1 is SGHTA and CDR2 is FQGNSA. V trimming: 0 bases; J trimming: 1 base; junction bases outside the gene matches: 5. The CDR3 protein is CASSLAFVAGQETQYF. The DNA of the CDR3 is TGTGCCAGCAGCTTAGCTTTCGTAGCGGGCCAAGAGACCCAGTACTTC.

The chain combines TRBV2 with TRBJ2-1; 8 bases match TRBD2. The V gene end was trimmed by 10 bases and the J gene end by 4 bases; junction bases not matched to a gene: 6. Germline-derived CDR1 and CDR2 are SNHLY and FYNNEI. The CDR3 extends over 13 amino acids. The CDR3 here is CATRASGYNEQFF. The CDR3 region has the DNA TGTGCCACCAGGGCTAGCGGGTACAATGAGCAGTTCTTC.

This clonotype was detected a few times. The chain combines TRBV12-3 or TRBV12-4 with TRBJ2-1; unclear D gene. This CDR3 region has 14 residues. Trimming pared 1 base from V and 8 bases from J, leaving 12 bases between. The CDR3 protein is CASSLGRPIDEQFF. For the CDR3, the DNA is TGTGCCAGCAGTTTAGGGCGGCCTATAGATGAGCAGTTCTTC.

This clonotype occurred a few times. The rearrangement uses TRBV21-1 and TRBJ2-5; the D call TRBD1 from the table was never checked on the DNA. TRBV21-1 is marked as a pseudogene. The CDR3 loop spans 13 amino acids. The CDR3 sequence: CARMGGGQETQYF. CDR3 DNA: TGTGCCAGGATGGGGGGGGGGCAAGAGACCCAGTACTTC.

The V and J genes are TRBV20-1 and TRBJ2-7; D is possibly TRBD1 or TRBD2 (5 bases each). The length of the CDR3 is 14 residues. Trimming stripped 0 bases from V and 2 bases from J, with 11 bases between. Germline values: CDR1 DFQATT, CDR2 SNEGSKA (reference sequence). The CDR3 nucleotides are TGCAGTGCTAGAGAAAGGGACGCCCCCTACGAGCAGTACTTC. This encodes CSARERDAPYEQYF.

This clonotype has a handful of counts. The chain combines TRBV12-3 or TRBV12-4 with TRBJ2-7, with TRBD2 matching 9 bases. This CDR3 has 16 amino acids. V was pared by 8 bases and J by 3 bases, with 14 bases of the junction left unmatched. CDR3: CASPNARLAGFYEQYF. The CDR3 DNA reads as TGTGCCAGCCCTAACGCGCGGCTAGCGGGATTCTACGAGCAGTACTTC.

The gene calls are TRBV12-3 or TRBV12-4 and TRBJ1-2, with D perhaps matching TRBD1 (5 bases). Trimming shortened V by 5 bases and J by 8 bases, and 12 bases separated the two germline ends. This CDR3 has 12 amino acids. Written as DNA, the CDR3 is TGTGCCAGCAGTCCAGACAGTTGGGGCTACACCTTC. Translating gives CASSPDSWGYTF.

CDR3: CASSLNPAGYRVGYTF. In nucleotides, the CDR3 is TGTGCCAGCAGCTTAAACCCTGCCGGGTACAGGGTGGGCTACACCTTC. V gene TRBV7-9 combines with J gene TRBJ1-2; TRBD1 might be the D (6 bases). The germline V and J ends were trimmed by 2 bases and 8 bases, with 21 bases remaining between them. Per germline, CDR1 SEHNR and CDR2 FQNEAQ (reference sequence). The CDR3 loop spans 16 amino acids.

V is TRBV29-1 and J is TRBJ2-1; D is possibly TRBD2 (7 bases). Trimming left V 3 bases short and J 6 bases short, with 18 bases between. Per the germline V gene, CDR1 is SQVTM and CDR2 is ANQGSEA. The CDR3 runs to 15 residues. This CDR3 reads CSVDEGGWKGNEQFF. DNA for the CDR3: TGCAGCGTTGATGAGGGGGGGTGGAAGGGCAATGAGCAGTTCTTC.

This clonotype appeared once. This may stem from a read error, because a much larger clone lies one nucleotide away. The genes are TRBV20-1 and TRBJ1-2; D may be TRBD1 (5 bases). The CDR3 has 13 residues. V lost 6 bases to trimming and J lost 4 bases, with 15 bases between them. Germline V lookup: CDR1 DFQATT, CDR2 SNEGSKA (reference sequence). The CDR3 loop reads CSAGLGAGYGYTF. The CDR3 bases are TGCAGTGCCGGGTTAGGGGCAGGCTATGGCTACACCTTC.

The chain couples TRBV27 to TRBJ1-4; D not resolved. CDR3 length: 14 residues. Germline V lookup: CDR1 MNHEY, CDR2 SMNVEV (reference sequence). V was cut by 6 bases and J by 4 bases, with 12 bases left in between. Here the CDR3 DNA reads TGTGCCAGCAGACAGAGACAAAATAATGAAAAACTGTTTTTT. Its protein product is CASRQRQNNEKLFF.

The chain combines TRBV5-1 with TRBJ2-7, with D maybe TRBD2 (6 bases). The V gene's germline CDR1 is SGHRS and CDR2 YFSETQ. This CDR3 has 15 residues. Trimming cost V 2 bases and J 3 bases, with 15 bases left between them. The CDR3 spells CASSFRGGEGYEQYF. DNA of the CDR3: TGCGCCAGCAGCTTCCGCGGAGGGGAAGGCTACGAGCAGTACTTC.

This clonotype was detected only once. This is likely a read error, given that the CDR3 carries no conserved phenylalanine or tryptophan at its end. The rearrangement uses TRBV7-9 and TRBJ1-2, with D hard to call. Germline CDR1 is SEHNR and CDR2 is FQNEAQ (reference sequence). V lost 1 base and J lost 4, with 7 bases in between. The CDR3 sequence is 13 residues long. The CDR3, as DNA: TGTGCCAGCAGCTTAGTGGGCAGCTATGGCTACACCTTA. It translates to CASSLVGSYGYTL.

This rearrangement joins TRBV28 to TRBJ2-3; 14 bases agree with TRBD2. CDR3 length: 17 amino acids. V dropped 5 bases and J dropped 3; count of bases not matched to a gene: 7. In germline, CDR1 is MDHEN, CDR2 SYDVKM. CDR3 in amino acids: CASSPGTSGRRTDTQYF. The CDR3 nucleotides are TGTGCCAGCAGTCCCGGGACTAGCGGGAGAAGGACAGATACGCAGTATTTT.

As to this clonotype: A much larger clone lies one base from this, so it may be a read error. This chain links TRBV10-3 with TRBJ2-5; D is unresolved. The CDR3 runs to 17 residues. V lost 0 bases and J lost 0, with 14 bases in between. CDR1 is ENHRY, CDR2 SYGVKD, per germline. CDR3: CAISESTGNDNQETQYF. CDR3 in DNA: TGTGCCATCAGTGAGTCGACTGGGAACGACAACCAAGAGACCCAGTACTTC.

This chain uses TRBV20-1 with TRBJ2-3, with D maybe TRBD2 (6 bases). Trimming removed 8 bases at V and 1 base at J, with 13 bases between. This CDR3 has 13 amino acids. The germline V gene encodes CDR1 DFQATT and CDR2 SNEGSKA (reference sequence). The CDR3 loop is CSLGGAGTDTQYF. Here the CDR3 DNA reads TGCAGTCTGGGAGGTGCAGGCACAGATACGCAGTATTTT.

Details on this clonotype: At one end the junction does not follow the germline gene, possibly because of a read error. The DNA of the CDR3 is TGCGCCAGCAGCGCCTATCCCCCACAGTACAATCAGCCCCGGCATTTT. Its translation: CASSAYPPQYNQPRHF. The chain couples TRBV4-1 to TRBJ1-5; D is uncertain. The CDR3 has 16 amino acids. In germline, CDR1 is MGHRA, CDR2 YSYEKL.

The chain carries TRBV10-3 and TRBJ1-5; possibly TRBD1 for D (5 bases). The CDR3 spans 14 residues. The germline gives CDR1 ENHRY, CDR2 SYGVKD. Trimming pared 2 bases from V and 5 bases from J, leaving 10 bases between. The CDR3 is CAISEGTGDQPQHF. CDR3 nucleotides: TGTGCCATCAGTGAGGGAACGGGGGATCAGCCCCAGCATTTT.

This clonotype was seen once. This chain links TRBV5-1 with TRBJ1-6; D is ambiguous. CDR3 length equals 15 residues. Germline V gives CDR1 SGHRS, CDR2 YFSETQ. V lost 0 bases and J 7 bases, leaving 11 bases between the germline ends. DNA of the CDR3: TGCGCCAGCAGCTTGGTAGGAGAAGTAAATTCACCCCTCCACTTT. Residues: CASSLVGEVNSPLHF. Based on the CDR3 plus reference TRBV5-1 and TRBJ1-6, the full variable domain is KAGVTQTPRYLIKTRGQQVTLSCSPISGHRSVSWYQQTPGQGLQFLFEYFSETQRNKGNFPGRFSGRQFSNSRSEMNVSTLELGDSALYLCASSLVGEVNSPLHFGNGTRLTVT.